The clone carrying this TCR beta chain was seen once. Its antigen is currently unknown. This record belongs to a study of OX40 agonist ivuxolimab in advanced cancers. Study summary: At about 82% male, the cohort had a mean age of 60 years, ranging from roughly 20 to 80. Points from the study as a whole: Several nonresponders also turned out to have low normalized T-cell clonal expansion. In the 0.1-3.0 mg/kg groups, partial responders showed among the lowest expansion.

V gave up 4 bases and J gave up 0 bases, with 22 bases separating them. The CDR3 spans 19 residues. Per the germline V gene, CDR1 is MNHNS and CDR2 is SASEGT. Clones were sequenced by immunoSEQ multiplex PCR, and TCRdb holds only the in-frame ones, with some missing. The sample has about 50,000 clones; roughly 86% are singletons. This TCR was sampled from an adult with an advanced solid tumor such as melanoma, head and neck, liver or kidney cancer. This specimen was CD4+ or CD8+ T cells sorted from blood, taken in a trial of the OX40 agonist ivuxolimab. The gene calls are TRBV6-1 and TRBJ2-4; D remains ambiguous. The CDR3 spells CASSGLAVVGFLAKNIQYF. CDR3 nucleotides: TGTGCCAGCAGTGGTCTGGCAGTAGTGGGTTTTCTAGCCAAAAACATTCAGTACTTC.